These 20 T cell receptor beta chains share one sample of origin, sequenced in a study of cytomegalovirus exposure and HLA in healthy donors. 13 Jbeta primers and 60 Vbeta primers were used for the PCR. Profiling relied on immunoSEQ multiplex PCR, and the TCRdb table lists in-frame clones only, not all of them. The sample includes 65,000 to 85,000 clones, less than 80% seen only once; the top ten take 8% to 9%. The specimen sequenced was PBMCs. Receptors were obtained from a woman in her forties in good health and CMV-seropositive.

The rearrangement links TRBV28 to TRBJ2-7, with 7 positions matching TRBD1. With V trimmed by 5 bases and J by 0 bases, 7 bases remained unmatched. There are 15 residues in the CDR3. Germline CDR1 reads MDHEN; CDR2 reads SYDVKM. CDR3 protein: CASSLGTENSYEQYF. The CDR3 DNA reads as TGTGCCAGCAGTCTAGGGACAGAAAACTCCTACGAGCAGTACTTC. Using reference TRBV28 and TRBJ2-7 for the parts outside the CDR3, the full variable domain is DVKVTQSSRYLVKRTGEKVFLECVQDMDHENMFWYRQDPGLGLRLIYFSYDVKMKEKGDIPEGYSVSREKKERFSLILESASTNQTSMYLCASSLGTENSYEQYFGPGTRLTVT.

The chain is built from TRBV7-9 and TRBJ1-2, with D possibly being TRBD1 (5 bases). V lost 5 bases and J 5 bases, leaving 18 bases between the germline ends. The CDR3 is made up of 15 amino acids. Germline CDR1 SEHNR, CDR2 FQNEAQ (reference sequence). The chain's CDR3 is CASSPFDAPGYGYTF. DNA for the CDR3: TGTGCCAGCAGCCCCTTCGACGCCCCAGGGTATGGCTACACCTTC.

This clone has just a few counts. The chain couples TRBV6-1 to TRBJ2-1; D is unclear. CDR1 MNHNS and CDR2 SASEGT come from the germline V gene. CDR3 length equals 15 residues. V gave up 6 bases and J gave up 3 bases, with 15 bases separating them. The chain's CDR3 is CASREMTRGYNEQFF. CDR3 nucleotide sequence: TGTGCCAGCAGGGAGATGACCCGTGGCTACAATGAGCAGTTCTTC.

The CDR3 is CAWSVRRGGPDTQYF. The CDR3 DNA reads as TGTGCCTGGAGTGTGCGGCGGGGGGGCCCAGATACGCAGTATTTT. The chain carries TRBV30 and TRBJ2-3; 9 bases line up with TRBD2. After removal of 0 bases from V and 4 bases from J, the junction contained 5 bases not matched to a gene. The CDR3 consists of 15 residues. Germline V gene data show CDR1 as GTSNPN and CDR2 as SVGIG (reference sequence).

CDR3 sequence reads: CSVTGQVPGYTF. CDR3 bases: TGCAGCGTGACGGGACAGGTGCCCGGCTACACCTTC. V and J are TRBV29-1 and TRBJ1-2, with 8 bases identical to TRBD1. The CDR3 covers 12 residues. J gave up 8 bases and V 6 bases, and 8 bases lay outside the gene matches. The V gene's germline CDR1 is SQVTM and CDR2 ANQGSEA.

V is TRBV29-1 and J is TRBJ2-3; possible D gene TRBD1, 5 bases. This CDR3 has 15 amino acids. V lost 8 bases and J lost 0, with 18 bases in between. The germline CDR1 and CDR2 sequences are SQVTM and ANQGSEA. The CDR3 bases are TGCAGCACAACTTCCTCGACAGCTAGCACAGATACGCAGTATTTT. Translating gives CSTTSSTASTDTQYF.

V usage is TRBV6-6 and J usage is TRBJ2-7, with D possibly TRBD2 on 5 matching bases. The CDR3 extends over 14 amino acids. Germline-derived CDR1 and CDR2 are MNHNY and SVGAGI (reference sequence). V lost 3 bases, J lost 0 bases, and 9 bases lay in between. In nucleotides, the CDR3 is TGTGCCAGCAGTTATTCGGGATTCTCCTACGAGCAGTACTTC. Translation: CASSYSGFSYEQYF.

A single count supports this clone. The rearrangement uses TRBV5-4 and TRBJ1-2, with 9 bases matching TRBD1. The trim removed 1 base at V and 6 bases at J, leaving 4 bases unmatched. This CDR3 is 14 amino acids long. Germline V gene lookup returns CDR1 SGHNT and CDR2 YYREEE (reference sequence). CDR3 DNA sequence: TGTGCCAGCAGCTTGCTGGGACAGGGCGATGGCTACACCTTC. This sequence encodes CASSLLGQGDGYTF. The full variable domain, in which reference TRBV5-4 and TRBJ1-2 provide the parts outside the CDR3, is ETGVTQSPTHLIKTRGQQVTLRCSSQSGHNTVSWYQQALGQGPQFIFQYYREEENGRGNFPPRFSGLQFPNYSSELNVNALELDDSALYLCASSLLGQGDGYTFGSGTRLTVV.

This chain links TRBV6-5 with TRBJ1-1, with a tentative D call TRBD1 (6 bases). Deletions cut 2 bases from V and 5 bases from J, with 6 bases between. CDR3 length: 12 amino acids. Germline values: CDR1 MNHEY, CDR2 SVGAGI. Written as DNA, the CDR3 is TGTGCCAGCAGTTACGGACAGACTGAAGCTTTCTTT. Translating it yields CASSYGQTEAFF.

The chain links TRBV7-3 to TRBJ2-6; 8 bases agree with TRBD2. CDR1 is SGHTA, CDR2 FQGTGA, per germline. V was clipped by 1 base and J by 4 bases; unmatched bases: 9. The CDR3 is 18 amino acids. CDR3 loop: CASSLIPSGGGGANVLTF. The DNA of the CDR3 is TGTGCCAGCAGCTTAATACCGAGCGGGGGTGGAGGGGCCAACGTCCTGACTTTC.

This clone was counted a few times. This chain joins TRBV5-1 and TRBJ1-3, with D perhaps TRBD1 (6 bases). CDR1 and CDR2 from the germline V gene are SGHRS and YFSETQ. The CDR3 sequence is 14 residues long. Trimming stripped 4 bases from V and 4 bases from J, with 12 bases between. CDR3 residues: CASSERTAGNTIYF. DNA for the CDR3: TGCGCCAGCAGCGAGCGGACAGCAGGAAACACCATATATTTT. Full variable domain (rest looked up from reference TRBV5-1 and TRBJ1-3): KAGVTQTPRYLIKTRGQQVTLSCSPISGHRSVSWYQQTPGQGLQFLFEYFSETQRNKGNFPGRFSGRQFSNSRSEMNVSTLELGDSALYLCASSERTAGNTIYFGEGSWLTVV.

CDR3 amino acids: CASSQDSYSGNTIYF. The CDR3 region has the DNA TGTGCCAGCAGCCAGGACAGCTACTCTGGAAACACCATATATTTT. The chain employs TRBV11-2 and TRBJ1-3; a possible D gene is TRBD1 (6 bases). Germline CDR1 is SGHAT and CDR2 is FQNNGV. CDR3 length equals 15 residues. Trimming removed 5 bases from V and 0 bases from J, with 11 bases in between.

CDR3 amino acids: CASSVAWGDTEAFF. In DNA form, the CDR3 reads TGTGCCAGCAGCGTAGCATGGGGGGACACTGAAGCTTTCTTT. The V gene is TRBV9, the J gene TRBJ1-1, with a possible D match to TRBD1 (5 bases). The length of the CDR3 is 14 residues. Germline loops: CDR1 SGDLS, CDR2 YYNGEE. Trimming left V 0 bases short and J 3 bases short, with 9 bases between.

The V call is TRBV6-1, the J call TRBJ2-1, with TRBD2 identical over 10 bases. This CDR3 comprises 15 residues. Per the germline V gene, CDR1 is MNHNS and CDR2 is SASEGT. The V segment lost 5 bases and the J segment 2 bases; nucleotides outside the gene matches: 3. The CDR3 loop reads CASSFSGGTYNEQFF. The CDR3 DNA sequence: TGTGCCAGCAGTTTTAGCGGGGGGACCTACAATGAGCAGTTCTTC.

The chain employs TRBV11-2 and TRBJ2-7, with TRBD1 matching over 11 bases. CDR1 is SGHAT, CDR2 FQNNGV, per germline. There are 15 residues in the CDR3. V gave up 5 bases and J gave up 3 bases; unmatched junction bases: 6. As DNA, the CDR3 is TGTGCCAGCAGCCCGGACAGGGGGCCCCTCTACGAGCAGTACTTC. Amino acids: CASSPDRGPLYEQYF.

The chain combines TRBV25-1 with TRBJ2-7, with TRBD2 identical over 7 bases. V lost 0 bases to trimming and J lost 9 bases; unmatched junction nucleotides: 14. This CDR3 has 16 amino acids. CDR1 is MGHDK, CDR2 SYGVNS, per germline. CDR3 sequence (DNA): TGTGCCAGCAGTGAATACGGGGCGGGGGAAAGAGCCGGGCAGTACTTC. This codes for CASSEYGAGERAGQYF.

This clone was counted between two and nine times. V and J are TRBV7-2 and TRBJ2-3; perhaps TRBD2 as D (6 bases). Trimming removed 5 bases from V and 6 bases from J, with 9 bases in between. Germline lookup yields CDR1 SGHTA and CDR2 FQGNSA. The CDR3 consists of 12 residues. The chain's CDR3 is CASSRSGDTQYF. In DNA, the CDR3 is TGTGCCAGCAGCCGCAGCGGGGATACGCAGTATTTT.

The V call is TRBV2, the J call TRBJ2-7, with a tentative D call TRBD2 (5 bases). CDR1 SNHLY and CDR2 FYNNEI come from the germline V gene. The CDR3 is 13 amino acids. Trimming took 5 bases from V and 5 from J, leaving 13 bases between them. The CDR3 DNA is TGTGCCAGCAGTTCCCCGGGATTCAACGAGCAGTACTTC. Protein: CASSSPGFNEQYF.

The V call is TRBV5-1, the J call TRBJ2-3, with 12 bases aligning to TRBD2. Germline lookup yields CDR1 SGHRS and CDR2 YFSETQ. This CDR3 contains 16 residues. V shed 4 bases and J 2 bases; nucleotides not matched to a gene: 5. As DNA, the CDR3 is TGCGCCAGCAGCGGGGGACTAGCGGGCATCACAGATACGCAGTATTTT. Translation gives CASSGGLAGITDTQYF.

The chain links TRBV7-8 to TRBJ1-5, with 7 bases that match TRBD1. With 7 bases clipped from V and 3 bases from J, the junction kept 9 bases outside the gene matches. The germline CDR1 and CDR2 sequences are SGHVS and FQNEAQ. The CDR3 length is 15 residues. CDR3 nucleotides: TGTGCCAGCACCTCTTCGACAGGGATCAATCAGCCCCAGCATTTT. Translation: CASTSSTGINQPQHF.